The text below deals with one TCR beta chain. This record comes from a study of blood T cell repertoires in COVID-19. Study summary: In each case, the material was cDNA or gDNA derived from T cells, B-cell-depleted T cells, or PBMCs.

Per the original methods: By means of reference gene primer amplification, nucleated cell counts were estimated. Here immunoSEQ multiplex PCR was the method, and the copy in TCRdb shows in-frame clones only, minus some. V and J calls and clone size are those listed in that table; D and trimming were worked out from the DNA. In the table there are roughly 100,000 clones, less than 90% of which are singletons. This CDR3 region has 15 residues. With 3 bases removed from V and 3 bases from J, the gap between germline ends came to 15 bases. Germline V gene sequence: CDR1 DFQATT, CDR2 SNEGSKA (reference sequence).

This chain uses TRBV20-1 with TRBJ1-5, with D perhaps TRBD1 (5 bases). The TCR was taken from a woman over 75 with acute or convalescent COVID-19. The source material was peripheral blood. The CDR3: CSASLGRTVNQPQHF. For the CDR3, the DNA is TGCAGTGCTAGTTTGGGGCGGACGGTCAATCAGCCCCAGCATTTT.